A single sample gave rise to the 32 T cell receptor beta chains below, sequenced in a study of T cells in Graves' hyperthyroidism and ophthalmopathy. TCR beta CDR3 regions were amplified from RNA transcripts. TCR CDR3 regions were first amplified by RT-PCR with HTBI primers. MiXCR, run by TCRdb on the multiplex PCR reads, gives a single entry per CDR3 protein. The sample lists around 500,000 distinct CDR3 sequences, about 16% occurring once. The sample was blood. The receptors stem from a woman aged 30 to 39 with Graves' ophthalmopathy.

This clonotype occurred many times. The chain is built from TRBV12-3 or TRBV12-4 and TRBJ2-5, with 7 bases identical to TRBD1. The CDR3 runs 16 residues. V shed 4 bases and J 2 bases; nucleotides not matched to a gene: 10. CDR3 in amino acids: CASSSDPGTEQETQYF. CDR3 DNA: TGTGCCAGCAGTTCGGACCCCGGGACAGAACAAGAGACCCAGTACTTC.

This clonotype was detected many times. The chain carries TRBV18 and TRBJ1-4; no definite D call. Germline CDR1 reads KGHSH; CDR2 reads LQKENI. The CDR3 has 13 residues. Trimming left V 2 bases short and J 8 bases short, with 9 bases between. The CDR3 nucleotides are TGTGCCAGCTCACCAACGGAAGGCGAAAAACTGTTTTTT. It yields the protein CASSPTEGEKLFF.

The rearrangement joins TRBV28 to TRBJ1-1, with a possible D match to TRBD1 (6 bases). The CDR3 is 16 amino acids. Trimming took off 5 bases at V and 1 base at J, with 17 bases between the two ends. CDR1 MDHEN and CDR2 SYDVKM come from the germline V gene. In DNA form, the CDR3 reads TGTGCCAGCAGTCCACGTCAGGGGTGGAGGAACACTGAAGCTTTCTTT. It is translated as CASSPRQGWRNTEAFF.

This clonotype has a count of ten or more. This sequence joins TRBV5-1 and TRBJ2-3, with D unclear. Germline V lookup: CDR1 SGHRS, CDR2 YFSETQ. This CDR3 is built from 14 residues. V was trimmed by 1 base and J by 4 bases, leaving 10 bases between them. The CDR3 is CASSLSGYPDTQYF. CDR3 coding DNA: TGCGCCAGCAGCTTGTCTGGTTACCCAGATACGCAGTATTTT.

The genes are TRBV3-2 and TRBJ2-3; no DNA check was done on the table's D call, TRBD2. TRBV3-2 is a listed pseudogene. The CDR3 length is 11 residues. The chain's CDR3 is CASPLAHTQYF. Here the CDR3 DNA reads TGTGCCAGCCCGCTGGCCCATACGCAGTATTTT.

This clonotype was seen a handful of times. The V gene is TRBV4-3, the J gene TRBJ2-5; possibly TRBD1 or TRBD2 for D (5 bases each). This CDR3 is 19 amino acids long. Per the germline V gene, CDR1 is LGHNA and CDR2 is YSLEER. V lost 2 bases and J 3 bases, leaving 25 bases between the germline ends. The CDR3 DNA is TGCGCCAGCAGCCAATATGTAGGGACGGGCTTATCATACGAAGAGACCCAGTACTTC. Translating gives CASSQYVGTGLSYEETQYF.

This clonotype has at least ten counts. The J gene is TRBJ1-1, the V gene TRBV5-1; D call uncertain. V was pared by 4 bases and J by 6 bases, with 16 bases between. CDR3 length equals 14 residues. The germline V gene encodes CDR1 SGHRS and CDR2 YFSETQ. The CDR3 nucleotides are TGCGCCAGCAGCACCGACGGTAGAAGAGCTGAAGCTTTCTTT. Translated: CASSTDGRRAEAFF.

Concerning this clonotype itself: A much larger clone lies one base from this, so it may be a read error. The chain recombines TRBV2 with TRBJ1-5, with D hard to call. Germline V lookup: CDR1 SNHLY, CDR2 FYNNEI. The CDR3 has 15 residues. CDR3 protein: CASSEQAFGNQLQHF. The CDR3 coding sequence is TGTGCCAGCAGTGAACAAGCCTTCGGCAATCAGCTCCAGCATTTT.

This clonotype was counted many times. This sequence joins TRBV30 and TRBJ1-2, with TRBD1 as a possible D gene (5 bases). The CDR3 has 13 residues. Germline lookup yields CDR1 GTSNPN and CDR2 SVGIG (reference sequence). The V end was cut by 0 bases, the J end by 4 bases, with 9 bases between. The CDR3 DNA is TGTGCCTGGAGTGTACAGGCTAGCTATGGCTACACCTTC. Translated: CAWSVQASYGYTF.

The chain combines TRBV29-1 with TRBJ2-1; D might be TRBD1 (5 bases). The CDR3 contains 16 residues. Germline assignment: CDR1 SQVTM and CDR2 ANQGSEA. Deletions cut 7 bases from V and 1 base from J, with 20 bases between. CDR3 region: CSATDSGSASYNEQFF. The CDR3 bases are TGCAGCGCTACTGATTCAGGGTCGGCATCCTACAATGAGCAGTTCTTC.

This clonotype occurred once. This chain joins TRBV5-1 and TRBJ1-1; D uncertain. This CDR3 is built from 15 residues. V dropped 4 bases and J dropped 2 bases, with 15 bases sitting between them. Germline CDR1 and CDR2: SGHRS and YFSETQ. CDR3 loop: CASSLGVTTNTEAFF. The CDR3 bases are TGCGCCAGCAGCCTTGGAGTAACGACAAACACTGAAGCTTTCTTT. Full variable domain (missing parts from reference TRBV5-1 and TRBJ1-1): KAGVTQTPRYLIKTRGQQVTLSCSPISGHRSVSWYQQTPGQGLQFLFEYFSETQRNKGNFPGRFSGRQFSNSRSEMNVSTLELGDSALYLCASSLGVTTNTEAFFGQGTRLTVV.

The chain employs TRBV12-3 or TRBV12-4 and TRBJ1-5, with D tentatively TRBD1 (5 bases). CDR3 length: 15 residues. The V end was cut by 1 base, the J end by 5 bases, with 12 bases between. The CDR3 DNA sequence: TGTGCCAGCAGTTTAGAAGGGACCCTGTATCAGCCCCAGCATTTT. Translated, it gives CASSLEGTLYQPQHF.

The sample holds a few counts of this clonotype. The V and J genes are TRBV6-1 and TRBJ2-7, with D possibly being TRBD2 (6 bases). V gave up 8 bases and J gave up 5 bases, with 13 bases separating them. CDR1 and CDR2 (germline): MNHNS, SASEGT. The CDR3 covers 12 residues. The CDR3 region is CASRAGFHEQYF. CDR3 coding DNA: TGTGCCAGCCGGGCGGGGTTCCACGAGCAGTACTTC.

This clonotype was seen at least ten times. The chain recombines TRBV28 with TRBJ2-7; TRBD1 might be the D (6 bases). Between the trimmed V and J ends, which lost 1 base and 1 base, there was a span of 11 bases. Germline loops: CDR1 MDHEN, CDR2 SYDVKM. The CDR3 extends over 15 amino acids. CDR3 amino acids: CASSLSRGYSYEQYF. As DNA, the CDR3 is TGTGCCAGCAGTTTATCTAGGGGGTATTCCTACGAGCAGTACTTC.

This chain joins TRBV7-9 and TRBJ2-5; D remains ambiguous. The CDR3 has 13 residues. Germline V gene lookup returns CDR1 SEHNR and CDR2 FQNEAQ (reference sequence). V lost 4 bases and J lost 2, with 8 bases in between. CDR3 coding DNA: TGTGCCAGCAGCTCTGATTTACAAGAGACCCAGTACTTC. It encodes CASSSDLQETQYF.

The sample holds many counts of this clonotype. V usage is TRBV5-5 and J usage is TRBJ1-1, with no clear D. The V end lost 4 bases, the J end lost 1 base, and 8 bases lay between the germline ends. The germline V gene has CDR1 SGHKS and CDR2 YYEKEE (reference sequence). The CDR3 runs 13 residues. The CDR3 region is CASSPKPNTEAFF. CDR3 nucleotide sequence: TGTGCCAGCAGCCCAAAACCGAACACTGAAGCTTTCTTT.

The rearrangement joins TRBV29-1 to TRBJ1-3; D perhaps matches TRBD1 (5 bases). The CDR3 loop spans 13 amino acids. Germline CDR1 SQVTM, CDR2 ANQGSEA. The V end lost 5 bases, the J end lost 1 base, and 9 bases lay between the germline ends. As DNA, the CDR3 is TGCAGCGTTCATGACAGATCTGGAAACACCATATATTTT. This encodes CSVHDRSGNTIYF.

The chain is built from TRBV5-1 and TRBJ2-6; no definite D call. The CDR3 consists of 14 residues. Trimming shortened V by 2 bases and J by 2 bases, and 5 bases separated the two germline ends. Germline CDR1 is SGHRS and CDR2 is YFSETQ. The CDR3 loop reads CASSFLAGANVLTF. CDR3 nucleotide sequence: TGCGCCAGCAGCTTCCTTGCTGGGGCCAACGTCCTGACTTTC.

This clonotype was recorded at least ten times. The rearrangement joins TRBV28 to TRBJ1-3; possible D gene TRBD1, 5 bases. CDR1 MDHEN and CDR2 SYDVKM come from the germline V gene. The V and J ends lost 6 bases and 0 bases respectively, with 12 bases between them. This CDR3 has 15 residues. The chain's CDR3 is CASSPGLSSGNTIYF. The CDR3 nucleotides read TGTGCCAGCAGCCCGGGGCTGAGCTCTGGAAACACCATATATTTT.

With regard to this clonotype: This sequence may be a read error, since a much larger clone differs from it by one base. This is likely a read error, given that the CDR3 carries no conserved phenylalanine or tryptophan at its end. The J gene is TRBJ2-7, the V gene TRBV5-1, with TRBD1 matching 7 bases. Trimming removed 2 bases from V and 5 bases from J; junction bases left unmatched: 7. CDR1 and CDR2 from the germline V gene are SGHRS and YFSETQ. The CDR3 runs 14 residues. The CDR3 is CASSFRGQLNEQYL. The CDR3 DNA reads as TGCGCCAGCAGCTTTCGGGGACAGCTCAACGAGCAGTACCTC.

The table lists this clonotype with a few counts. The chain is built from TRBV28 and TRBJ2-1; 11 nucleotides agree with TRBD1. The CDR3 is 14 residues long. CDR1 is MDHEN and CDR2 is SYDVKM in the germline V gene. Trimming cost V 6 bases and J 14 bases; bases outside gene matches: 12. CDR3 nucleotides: TGTGCCAGCAGGACGCCGGGGACAGGGGGGTTAGAGTTCTTC. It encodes CASRTPGTGGLEFF.

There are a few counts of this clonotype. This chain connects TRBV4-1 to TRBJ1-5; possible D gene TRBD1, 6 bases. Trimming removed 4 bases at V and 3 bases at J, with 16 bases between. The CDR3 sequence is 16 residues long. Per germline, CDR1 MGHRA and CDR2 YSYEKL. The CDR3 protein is CASSPSGQTHNQPQHF. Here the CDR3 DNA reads TGCGCCAGCAGCCCCAGCGGACAGACCCACAATCAGCCCCAGCATTTT.

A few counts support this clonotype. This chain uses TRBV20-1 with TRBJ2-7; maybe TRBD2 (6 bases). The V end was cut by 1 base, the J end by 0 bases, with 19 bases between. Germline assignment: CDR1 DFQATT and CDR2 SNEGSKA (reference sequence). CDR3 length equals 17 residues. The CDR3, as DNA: TGCAGTGCTAGAGGGAGGGAAGGATGGCCCCGCTCCTACGAGCAGTACTTC. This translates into CSARGREGWPRSYEQYF.

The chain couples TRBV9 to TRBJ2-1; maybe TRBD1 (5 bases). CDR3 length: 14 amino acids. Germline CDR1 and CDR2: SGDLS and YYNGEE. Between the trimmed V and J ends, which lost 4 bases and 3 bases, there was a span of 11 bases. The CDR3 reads CASSPLGDYNEQFF. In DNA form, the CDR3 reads TGTGCCAGCAGCCCGCTAGGGGACTACAATGAGCAGTTCTTC.

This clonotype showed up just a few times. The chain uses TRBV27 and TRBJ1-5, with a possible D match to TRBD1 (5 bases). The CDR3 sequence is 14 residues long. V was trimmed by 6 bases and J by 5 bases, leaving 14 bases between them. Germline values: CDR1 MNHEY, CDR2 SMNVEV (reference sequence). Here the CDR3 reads CASRESQGYQPQHF. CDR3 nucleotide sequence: TGTGCCAGCAGGGAATCCCAGGGTTATCAGCCCCAGCATTTT.

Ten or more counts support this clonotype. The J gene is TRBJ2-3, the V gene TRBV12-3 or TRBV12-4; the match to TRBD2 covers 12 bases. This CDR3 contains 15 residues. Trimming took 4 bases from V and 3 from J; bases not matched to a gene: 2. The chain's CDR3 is CASSSTSGRTDTQYF. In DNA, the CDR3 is TGTGCCAGCAGTTCGACTAGCGGGAGAACAGATACGCAGTATTTT.

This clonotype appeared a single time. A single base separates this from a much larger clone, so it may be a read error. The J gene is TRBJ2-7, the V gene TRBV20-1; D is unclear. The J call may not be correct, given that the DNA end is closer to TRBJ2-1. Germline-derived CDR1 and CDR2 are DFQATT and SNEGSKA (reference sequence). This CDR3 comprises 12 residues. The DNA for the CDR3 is TGCAGTGCTAGAGCCGATTCCTACGAGCAGTTCTTC. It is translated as CSARADSYEQFF.

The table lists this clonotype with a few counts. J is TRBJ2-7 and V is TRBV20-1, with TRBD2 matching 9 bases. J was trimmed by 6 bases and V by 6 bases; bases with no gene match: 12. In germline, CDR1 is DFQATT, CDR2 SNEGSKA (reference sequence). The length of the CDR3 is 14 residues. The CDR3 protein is CSAHPGLASREQYF. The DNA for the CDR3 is TGCAGTGCGCACCCGGGACTAGCATCCCGCGAGCAGTACTTC.

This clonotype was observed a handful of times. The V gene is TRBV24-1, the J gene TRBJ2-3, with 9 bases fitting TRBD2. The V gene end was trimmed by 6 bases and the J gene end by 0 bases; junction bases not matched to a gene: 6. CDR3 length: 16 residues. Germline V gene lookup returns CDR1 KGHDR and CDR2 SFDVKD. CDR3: CATSRGLATSTDTQYF. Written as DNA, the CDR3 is TGTGCCACCAGTCGAGGACTAGCGACTAGCACAGATACGCAGTATTTT.

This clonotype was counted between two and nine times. This CDR3 reads CASSIDRDEKLFF. The CDR3, as DNA: TGTGCCAGCAGTATTGACAGGGATGAAAAACTGTTTTTT. The V gene is TRBV12-3 or TRBV12-4, the J gene TRBJ1-4; TRBD1 matches at 7 bases. Trimming cost V 5 bases and J 6 bases; bases outside gene matches: 3. The CDR3 is 13 amino acids.

This chain's CDR3 is CSARRGAANTEAFF. CDR3 coding DNA: TGCAGTGCTAGGAGAGGGGCCGCTAACACTGAAGCTTTCTTT. The chain couples TRBV20-1 to TRBJ1-1, with a weak D call TRBD1 (5 bases). Looked up from germline, CDR1 is DFQATT and CDR2 is SNEGSKA (reference sequence). The germline V and J ends were trimmed by 3 bases and 2 bases, with 13 bases remaining between them. This CDR3 contains 14 residues.

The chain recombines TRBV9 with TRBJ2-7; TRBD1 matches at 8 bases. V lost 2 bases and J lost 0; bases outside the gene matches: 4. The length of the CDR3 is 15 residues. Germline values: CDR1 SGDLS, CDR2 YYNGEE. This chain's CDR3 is CASSVGQGASYEQYF. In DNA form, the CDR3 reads TGTGCCAGCAGCGTCGGACAGGGTGCCTCCTACGAGCAGTACTTC.